These T cell receptor beta chains were read from a single sample in a study of blood T cell repertoires in COVID-19. Here immunoSEQ multiplex PCR was the method, and the copy in TCRdb shows in-frame clones only, minus some. The sample lists over 25,000 clones; more than 70% were seen once. The sequencing input was peripheral blood. These TCRs come from a human donor with active COVID-19. The donor label of this sample is uncertain. The CDR3 runs from the conserved cysteine through the conserved F or W. Fields, in order: D gene, clone size, CDR3 length, J gene, V gene, CDR3 protein, CDR3 DNA. The D gene is left open where the match is weak. Clone size is stated in some rows and not others, as once, few, many or a class when expanded.

TRBD2 | - | 15 | TRBJ2-1 | TRBV6-5 | CASRLTGTSGHEQFF | TGTGCCAGCAGGCTAACCGGGACTAGCGGTCACGAGCAGTTCTTC
- | - | 12 | TRBJ2-5 | TRBV5-1 | CASRRYQETQYF | TGCGCCAGCAGGAGGTACCAAGAGACCCAGTACTTC
- | - | 10 | TRBJ2-7 | TRBV23-1 | CASSRREQYF | TGCGCCAGCAGTCGGCGGGAGCAGTACTTC
- | - | 12 | TRBJ2-7 | TRBV13 | CASSQTGHEQYF | TGTGCCAGCAGCCAGACAGGACACGAGCAGTACTTC
TRBD2 | - | 16 | TRBJ2-1 | TRBV27 | CASSPPTSGGPREQFF | TGTGCCAGCAGCCCACCAACTAGCGGGGGGCCCCGGGAGCAGTTCTTC
- | - | 12 | TRBJ2-7 | TRBV4-2 | CASSHSEGGQYF | TGTGCCAGCAGCCACTCGGAAGGCGGGCAGTACTTC
TRBD2 | once | 15 | TRBJ2-7 | TRBV6-2/TRBV6-3 | CASSPALAGAREQYF | TGTGCCAGCAGCCCTGCCTTAGCGGGAGCCCGGGAGCAGTACTTC
TRBD2 | - | 18 | TRBJ2-1 | TRBV7-3 | CASSLRVAGDPRYNEQFF | TGTGCCAGCAGCTTAAGAGTAGCGGGGGACCCCCGCTACAATGAGCAGTTCTTC
- | - | 16 | TRBJ1-1 | TRBV5-1 | CASSPASPRPAGEAFF | TGCGCCAGCAGCCCAGCCTCCCCCCGTCCGGCAGGAGAAGCTTTCTTT
- | - | 15 | TRBJ2-1 | TRBV5-1 | CASSFELSSYNEQFF | TGCGCCAGCAGCTTCGAACTATCCTCCTACAATGAGCAGTTCTTC